This T cell receptor beta chain is from a study of T cell responses to AZD1222 COVID-19 vaccine. The study, taken as a whole, reports: It should be noted that donors were predominantly white British and more often female, and clonal diversity was possibly underestimated.

Method: immunoSEQ multiplex PCR; TCRdb's copy keeps in-frame clones and lacks some. The repertoire holds more than 150,000 clones, with almost 95% as singletons. In the case of this clone: Its specificity is unknown.

This specimen consisted of peripheral blood, obtained on day 0 of AZD1222 vaccination. The receptor's source is an adult in good health.

In nucleotides, the CDR3 is TGCGCCAGCAGCCGAGGTCAGGGGGGCTCCCCCTCTGGAAACACCATATATTTT. Its translation is CASSRGQGGSPSGNTIYF. This chain links TRBV4-1 with TRBJ1-3, with 7 nucleotides matching TRBD1. CDR1 MGHRA and CDR2 YSYEKL come from the germline V gene. Trimming cost V 4 bases and J 0 bases; bases outside gene matches: 12. The CDR3 is 18 amino acids.